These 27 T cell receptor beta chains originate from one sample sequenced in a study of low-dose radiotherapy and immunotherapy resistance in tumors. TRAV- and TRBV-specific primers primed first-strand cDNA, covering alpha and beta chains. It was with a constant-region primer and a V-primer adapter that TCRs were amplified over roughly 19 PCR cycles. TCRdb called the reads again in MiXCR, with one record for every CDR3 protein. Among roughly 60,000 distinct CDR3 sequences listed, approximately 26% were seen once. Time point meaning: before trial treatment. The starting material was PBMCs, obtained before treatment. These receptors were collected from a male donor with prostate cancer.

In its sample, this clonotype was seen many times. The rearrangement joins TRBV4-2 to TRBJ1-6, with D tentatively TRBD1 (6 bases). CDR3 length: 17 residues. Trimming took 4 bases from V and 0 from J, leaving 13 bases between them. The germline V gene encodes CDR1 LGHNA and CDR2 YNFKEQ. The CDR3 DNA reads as TGTGCCAGCAGCCGAGACAGGCCAAGCTCCTATAATTCACCCCTCCACTTT. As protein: CASSRDRPSSYNSPLHF.

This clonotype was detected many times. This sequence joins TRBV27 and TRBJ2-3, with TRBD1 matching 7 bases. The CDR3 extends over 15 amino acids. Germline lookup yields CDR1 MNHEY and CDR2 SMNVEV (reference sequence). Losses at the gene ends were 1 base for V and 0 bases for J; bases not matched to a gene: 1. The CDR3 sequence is CASSLYRGSTDTQYF. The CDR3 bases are TGTGCCAGCAGTTTATACAGGGGAAGCACAGATACGCAGTATTTT.

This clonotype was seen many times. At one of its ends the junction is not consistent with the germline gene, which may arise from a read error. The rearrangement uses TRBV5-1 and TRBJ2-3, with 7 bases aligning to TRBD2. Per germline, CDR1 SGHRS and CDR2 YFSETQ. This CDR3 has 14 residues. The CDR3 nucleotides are TGTGCCAGCAACGAGCGGGGCACTACAGATACGCAGTATTTT. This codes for CASNERGTTDTQYF.

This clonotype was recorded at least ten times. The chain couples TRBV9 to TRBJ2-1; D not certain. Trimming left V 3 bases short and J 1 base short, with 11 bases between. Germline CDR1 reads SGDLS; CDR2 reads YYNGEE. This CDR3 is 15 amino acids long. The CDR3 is CASSGLGNSYNEQFF. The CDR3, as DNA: TGTGCCAGCAGCGGATTAGGAAATTCCTACAATGAGCAGTTCTTC.

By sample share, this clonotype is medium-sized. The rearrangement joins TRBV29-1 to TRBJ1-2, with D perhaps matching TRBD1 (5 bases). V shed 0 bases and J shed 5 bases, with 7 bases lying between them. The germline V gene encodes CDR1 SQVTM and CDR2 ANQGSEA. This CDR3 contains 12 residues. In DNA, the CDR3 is TGCAGCGTTGAAGACCAGGGTTATGGCTACACCTTC. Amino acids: CSVEDQGYGYTF.

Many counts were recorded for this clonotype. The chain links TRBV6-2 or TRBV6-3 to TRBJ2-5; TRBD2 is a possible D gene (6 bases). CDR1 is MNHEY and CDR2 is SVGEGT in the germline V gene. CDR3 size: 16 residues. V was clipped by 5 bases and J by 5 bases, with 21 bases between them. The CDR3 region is CASSGGTATLGETQYF. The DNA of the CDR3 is TGTGCCAGCAGTGGGGGGACCGCCACCCTCGGGGAGACCCAGTACTTC.

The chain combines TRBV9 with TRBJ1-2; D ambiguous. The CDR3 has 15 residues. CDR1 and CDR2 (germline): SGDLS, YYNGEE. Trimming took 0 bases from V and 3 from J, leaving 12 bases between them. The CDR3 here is CASSVDSLADYGYTF. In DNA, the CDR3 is TGTGCCAGCAGCGTAGATAGTTTGGCGGACTATGGCTACACCTTC.

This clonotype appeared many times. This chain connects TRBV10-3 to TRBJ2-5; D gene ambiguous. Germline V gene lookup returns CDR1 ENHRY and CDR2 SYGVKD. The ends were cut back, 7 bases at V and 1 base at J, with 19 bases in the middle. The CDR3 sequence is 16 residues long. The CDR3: CAIIAMPGRIQETQYF. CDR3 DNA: TGTGCCATCATAGCAATGCCAGGACGTATCCAAGAGACCCAGTACTTC.

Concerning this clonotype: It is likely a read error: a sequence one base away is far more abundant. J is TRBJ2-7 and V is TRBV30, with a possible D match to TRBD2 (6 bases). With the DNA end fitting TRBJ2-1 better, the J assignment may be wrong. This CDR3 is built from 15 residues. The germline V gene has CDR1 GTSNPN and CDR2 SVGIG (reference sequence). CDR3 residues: CALNFGAAGGDEQFF. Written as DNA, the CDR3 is TGTGCCTTGAACTTCGGAGCGGCTGGAGGGGATGAGCAGTTCTTC.

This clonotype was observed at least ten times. The CDR3 loop reads CASSPQGREQYF. The CDR3 bases are TGTGCCAGCAGCCCACAGGGGAGGGAGCAGTACTTC. This sequence joins TRBV4-2 and TRBJ2-7, with D possibly being TRBD1 (7 bases). Trimming removed 4 bases at V and 7 bases at J, with 11 bases between. Per the germline V gene, CDR1 is LGHNA and CDR2 is YNFKEQ. This CDR3 spans 12 amino acids.

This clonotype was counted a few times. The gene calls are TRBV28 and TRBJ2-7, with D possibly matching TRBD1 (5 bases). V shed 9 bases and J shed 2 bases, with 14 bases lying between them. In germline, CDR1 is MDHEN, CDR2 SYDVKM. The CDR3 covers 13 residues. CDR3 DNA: TGTGCCAGTTTAAAGACAGTCCCCTACGAGCAGTACTTC. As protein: CASLKTVPYEQYF.

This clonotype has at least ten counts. CDR3 nucleotide sequence: TGCAGTGCTAGGGCGAGACCCTCCTACGAGCAGTACTTC. Protein: CSARARPSYEQYF. The rearrangement links TRBV20-1 to TRBJ2-7; D gene unclear. Trimming took 3 bases from V and 0 from J, leaving 9 bases between them. Germline V lookup: CDR1 DFQATT, CDR2 SNEGSKA (reference sequence). The CDR3 is 13 residues long.

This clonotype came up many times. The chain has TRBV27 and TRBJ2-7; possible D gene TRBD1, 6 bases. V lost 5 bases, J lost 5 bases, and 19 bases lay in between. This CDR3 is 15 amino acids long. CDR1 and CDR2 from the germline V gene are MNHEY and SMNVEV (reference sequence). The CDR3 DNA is TGTGCCAGCAGTGGTAATACAGGGAAGTTGAACGAGCAGTACTTC. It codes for CASSGNTGKLNEQYF.

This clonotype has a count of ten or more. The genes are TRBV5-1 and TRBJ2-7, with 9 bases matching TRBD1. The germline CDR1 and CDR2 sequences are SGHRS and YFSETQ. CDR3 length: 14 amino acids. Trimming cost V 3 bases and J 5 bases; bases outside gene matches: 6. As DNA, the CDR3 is TGCGCCAGCAGCTCGGGACAGGGAACCCACGAGCAGTACTTC. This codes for CASSSGQGTHEQYF.

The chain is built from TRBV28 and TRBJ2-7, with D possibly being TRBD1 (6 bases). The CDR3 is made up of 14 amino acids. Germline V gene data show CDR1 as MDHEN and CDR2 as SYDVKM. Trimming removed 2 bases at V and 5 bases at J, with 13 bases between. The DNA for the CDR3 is TGTGCCAGCAGTTTAGGCACAGGGTCCCACGAGCAGTACTTC. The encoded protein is CASSLGTGSHEQYF.

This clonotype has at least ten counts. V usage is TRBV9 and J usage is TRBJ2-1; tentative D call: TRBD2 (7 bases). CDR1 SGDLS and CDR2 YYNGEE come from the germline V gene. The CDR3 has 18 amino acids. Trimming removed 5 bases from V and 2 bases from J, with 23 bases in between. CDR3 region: CASSFSGGPRSPYNEQFF. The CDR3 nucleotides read TGTGCCAGCAGTTTCTCCGGGGGGCCCAGATCCCCCTACAATGAGCAGTTCTTC.

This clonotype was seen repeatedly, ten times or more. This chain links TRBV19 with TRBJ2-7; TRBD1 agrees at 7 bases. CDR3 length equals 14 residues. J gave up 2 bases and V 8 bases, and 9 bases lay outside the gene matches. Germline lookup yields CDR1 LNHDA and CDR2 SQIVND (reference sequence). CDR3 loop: CASAPPGGTYEQYF. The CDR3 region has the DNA TGTGCCAGTGCGCCCCCAGGGGGAACCTACGAGCAGTACTTC.

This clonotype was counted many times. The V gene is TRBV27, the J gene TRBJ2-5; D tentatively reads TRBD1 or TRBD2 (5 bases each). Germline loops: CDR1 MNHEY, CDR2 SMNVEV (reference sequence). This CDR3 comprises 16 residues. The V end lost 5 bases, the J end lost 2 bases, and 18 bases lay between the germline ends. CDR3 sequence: CASSLRSGRKQETQYF. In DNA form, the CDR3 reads TGTGCCAGCAGTCTGCGATCGGGACGCAAGCAAGAGACCCAGTACTTC.

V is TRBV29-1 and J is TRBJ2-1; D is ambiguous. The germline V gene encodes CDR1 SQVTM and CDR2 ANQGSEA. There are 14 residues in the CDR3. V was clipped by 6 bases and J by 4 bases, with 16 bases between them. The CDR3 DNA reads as TGCAGCGTCATTAAGCCCCCGGCTTACAATGAGCAGTTCTTC. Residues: CSVIKPPAYNEQFF.

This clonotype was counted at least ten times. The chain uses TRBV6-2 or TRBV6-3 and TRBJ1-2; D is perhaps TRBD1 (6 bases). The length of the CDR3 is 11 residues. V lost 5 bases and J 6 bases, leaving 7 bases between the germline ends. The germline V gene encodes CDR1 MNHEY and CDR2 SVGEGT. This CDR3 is CASSPGDGYTF. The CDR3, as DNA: TGTGCCAGCAGTCCAGGGGATGGCTACACCTTC.

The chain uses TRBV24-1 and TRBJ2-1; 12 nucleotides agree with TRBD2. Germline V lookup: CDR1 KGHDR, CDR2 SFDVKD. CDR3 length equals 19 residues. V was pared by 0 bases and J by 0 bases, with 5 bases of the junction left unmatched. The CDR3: CATSDLTSGGPSSYNEQFF. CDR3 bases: TGTGCCACCAGTGATTTGACTAGCGGGGGGCCAAGCTCCTACAATGAGCAGTTCTTC.

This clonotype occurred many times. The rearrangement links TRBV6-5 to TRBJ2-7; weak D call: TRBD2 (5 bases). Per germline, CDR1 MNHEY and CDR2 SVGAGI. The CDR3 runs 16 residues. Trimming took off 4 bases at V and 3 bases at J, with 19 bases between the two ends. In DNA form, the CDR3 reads TGTGCCAGCAGTTTAGGTGGGAGCCTCACCTTCTACGAGCAGTACTTC. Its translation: CASSLGGSLTFYEQYF.

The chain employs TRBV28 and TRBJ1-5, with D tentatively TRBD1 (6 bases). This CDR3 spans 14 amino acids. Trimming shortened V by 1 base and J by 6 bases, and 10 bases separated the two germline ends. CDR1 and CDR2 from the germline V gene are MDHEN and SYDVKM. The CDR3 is CASSLSGELQPQHF. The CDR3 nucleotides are TGTGCCAGCAGTTTATCAGGGGAGCTTCAGCCCCAGCATTTT.

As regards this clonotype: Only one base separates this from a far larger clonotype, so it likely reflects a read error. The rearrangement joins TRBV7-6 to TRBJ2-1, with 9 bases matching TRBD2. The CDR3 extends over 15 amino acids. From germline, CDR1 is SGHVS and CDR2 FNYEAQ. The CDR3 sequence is CASSSEGTSYNGQFF. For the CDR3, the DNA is TGTGCCAGCAGCTCTGAGGGGACTAGCTACAATGGGCAGTTCTTC.

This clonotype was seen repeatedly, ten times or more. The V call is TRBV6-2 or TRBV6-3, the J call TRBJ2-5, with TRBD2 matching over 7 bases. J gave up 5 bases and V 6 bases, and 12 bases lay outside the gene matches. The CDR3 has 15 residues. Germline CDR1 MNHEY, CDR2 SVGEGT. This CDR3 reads CASRQSGTTVETQYF. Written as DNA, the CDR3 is TGTGCCAGCAGACAGAGCGGGACTACCGTCGAGACCCAGTACTTC.

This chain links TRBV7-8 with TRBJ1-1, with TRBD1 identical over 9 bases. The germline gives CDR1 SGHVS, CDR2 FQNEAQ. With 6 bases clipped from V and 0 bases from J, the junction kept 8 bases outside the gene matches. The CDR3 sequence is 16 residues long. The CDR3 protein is CASRKGQGNLNTEAFF. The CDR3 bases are TGTGCCAGCAGGAAAGGACAGGGGAATTTGAACACTGAAGCTTTCTTT.

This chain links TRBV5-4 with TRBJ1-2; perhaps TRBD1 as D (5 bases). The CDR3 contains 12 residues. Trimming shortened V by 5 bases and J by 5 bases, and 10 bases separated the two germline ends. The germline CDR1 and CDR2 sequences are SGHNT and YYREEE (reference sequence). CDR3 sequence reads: CASSLTGYGYTF. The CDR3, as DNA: TGTGCCAGCAGTCTAACAGGTTATGGCTACACCTTC.